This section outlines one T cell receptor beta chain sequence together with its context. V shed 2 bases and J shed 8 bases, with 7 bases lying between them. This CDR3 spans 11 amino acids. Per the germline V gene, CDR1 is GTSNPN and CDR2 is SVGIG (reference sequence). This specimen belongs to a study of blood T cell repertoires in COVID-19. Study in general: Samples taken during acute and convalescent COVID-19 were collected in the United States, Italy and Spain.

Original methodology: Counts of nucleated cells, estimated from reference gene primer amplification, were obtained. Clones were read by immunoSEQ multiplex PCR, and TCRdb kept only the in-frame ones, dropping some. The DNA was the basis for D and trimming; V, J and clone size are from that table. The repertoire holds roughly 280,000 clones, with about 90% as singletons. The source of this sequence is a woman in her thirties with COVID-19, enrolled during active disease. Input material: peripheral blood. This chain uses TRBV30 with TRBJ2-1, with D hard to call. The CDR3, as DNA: TGTGCCTGGAGTAGTCAGGATGAGCAGTTCTTC. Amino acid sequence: CAWSSQDEQFF.